The 7 T cell receptor beta chains listed next were all sequenced from one sample in a study of control samples from healthy donors and cancer patients. Repertoires were generated with immunoSEQ multiplex PCR, while TCRdb's copy carries only in-frame clones and drops some. The sample consists of approximately 50,000 clones, about 92% of them appearing once. The specimen sequenced was PBMCs. These receptors all come from a man between 25 and 39 years old with colorectal cancer.

The V call is TRBV30, the J call TRBJ1-2, with a possible D match to TRBD1 (5 bases). This CDR3 is 13 amino acids long. V was cut by 1 base and J by 1 base, with 7 bases left in between. Germline CDR1 is GTSNPN and CDR2 is SVGIG (reference sequence). The CDR3 nucleotides are TGTGCCTGGAGTGGACAGATTAACTATGGCTACACCTTC. It encodes CAWSGQINYGYTF.

This chain links TRBV5-1 with TRBJ2-2; the D gene is possibly TRBD2 (5 bases). The CDR3 extends over 16 amino acids. V lost 3 bases, J lost 4 bases, and 16 bases lay in between. The germline V gene has CDR1 SGHRS and CDR2 YFSETQ. DNA of the CDR3: TGCGCCAGCAGCTGGCTGACTACCCAAACCACCGGGGAGCTGTTTTTT. It encodes CASSWLTTQTTGELFF.

The chain carries TRBV9 and TRBJ2-3, with 10 nucleotides matching TRBD2. This CDR3 is 16 amino acids long. V dropped 0 bases and J dropped 6; count of bases not matched to a gene: 7. From germline, CDR1 is SGDLS and CDR2 YYNGEE. The CDR3 bases are TGTGCCAGCAGCGTAGCAAGCGGGGGGGCCAGGGATACGCAGTATTTT. It encodes CASSVASGGARDTQYF.

The genes are TRBV13 and TRBJ2-2; 7 nucleotides match TRBD1. The CDR3 is made up of 15 amino acids. The ends lost 5 bases at V and 4 bases at J; junction bases unmatched: 7. CDR1 is PRHDT, CDR2 FYEKMQ, per germline (reference sequence). CDR3 residues: CASSPRQGVTGELFF. CDR3 nucleotides: TGTGCCAGCAGCCCCCGGCAGGGGGTCACCGGGGAGCTGTTTTTT.

CDR3 DNA: TGTGCCAGTAGTCCTGAGGTAGACTATAATTCACCCCTCCACTTT. Protein product: CASSPEVDYNSPLHF. The chain couples TRBV19 to TRBJ1-6, with no clear D. Germline loops: CDR1 LNHDA, CDR2 SQIVND (reference sequence). The CDR3 loop spans 15 amino acids. Trimming left V 5 bases short and J 3 bases short, with 11 bases between.

The CDR3 nucleotides are TGTGCCAGCAGTACCTTGGCAAGAAAGAACACTGAAGCTTTCTTT. The encoded protein is CASSTLARKNTEAFF. This chain links TRBV6-6 with TRBJ1-1, with unresolved D. This CDR3 has 15 residues. Trimming took 5 bases from V and 1 from J, leaving 14 bases between them. Per the germline V gene, CDR1 is MNHNY and CDR2 is SVGAGI (reference sequence).

The V gene is TRBV5-1, the J gene TRBJ2-7; no clear D gene. The CDR3 spans 13 residues. Trimming cost V 0 bases and J 2 bases, with 6 bases left between them. The germline V gene encodes CDR1 SGHRS and CDR2 YFSETQ. CDR3 in DNA: TGCGCCAGCAGCTTGGACAGAACCTACGAGCAGTACTTC. The encoded protein is CASSLDRTYEQYF.